This T cell receptor beta chain was retrieved from a study of blood T cell repertoires in COVID-19. The CDR3 is made up of 14 amino acids. Germline CDR1 is SGHTA and CDR2 is FQGNSA. Trimming pared 5 bases from V and 1 base from J, leaving 11 bases between. Generated by immunoSEQ multiplex PCR, the TCRdb table keeps only in-frame clones and is missing some. The table includes 100,000 or so clones, 84% detected once. The chain employs TRBV7-2 and TRBJ1-1; D perhaps matches TRBD1 (6 bases). This TCR was sampled from a man aged 70 or older with active or convalescent COVID-19. Sequencing was performed on peripheral blood. The CDR3 region has the DNA TGTGCCAGCAGCCCACAGGGCGGGAACACTGAAGCTTTCTTT. Translation: CASSPQGGNTEAFF. The full variable domain, completed using reference TRBV7-2 and TRBJ1-1, is GAGVSQSPSNKVTEKGKDVELRCDPISGHTALYWYRQSLGQGLEFLIYFQGNSAPDKSGLPSDRFSAERTGGSVSTLTIQRTQQEDSAVYLCASSPQGGNTEAFFGQGTRLTVV.